What follows are 10 T cell receptor beta chains derived from one specimen sequenced in a study of cytomegalovirus exposure and HLA in healthy donors. PCR was performed using 60 Vbeta and 13 Jbeta primers. Only in-frame clones appear in the TCRdb table, and some are missing; sequencing was by immunoSEQ multiplex PCR. The sample gives 140,000 or so clones, 78% of which show up once; roughly 2.9% is in the top ten. Sequences were obtained from PBMCs. These receptors all stem from a female donor in good health and CMV-seronegative.

This clone has more than one count but fewer than ten. The CDR3 region is CASSLRPSGEHEQFF. CDR3 DNA: TGTGCCAGCAGCTTGCGGCCTAGCGGGGAACATGAGCAGTTCTTC. V usage is TRBV5-6 and J usage is TRBJ2-1, with 9 bases fitting TRBD2. J was trimmed by 8 bases and V by 1 base; bases with no gene match: 7. Per the germline V gene, CDR1 is SGHDT and CDR2 is YYEEEE. This CDR3 region has 15 residues.

The chain couples TRBV30 to TRBJ1-1, with 9 positions matching TRBD1. Germline loops: CDR1 GTSNPN, CDR2 SVGIG (reference sequence). J was trimmed by 1 base and V by 5 bases; bases with no gene match: 5. There are 14 residues in the CDR3. The CDR3: CAWGQGRPNTEAFF. The DNA of the CDR3 is TGTGCCTGGGGACAGGGGAGGCCGAACACTGAAGCTTTCTTT.

The chain employs TRBV30 and TRBJ1-2; D may be TRBD1 (6 bases). The CDR3 is 13 residues long. V was trimmed by 1 base and J by 3 bases, leaving 9 bases between them. Per the germline V gene, CDR1 is GTSNPN and CDR2 is SVGIG (reference sequence). The chain's CDR3 is CAWSEGGDYGYTF. In nucleotides, the CDR3 is TGTGCCTGGAGTGAAGGGGGTGACTATGGCTACACCTTC.

The chain couples TRBV29-1 to TRBJ2-5; TRBD1 might be the D (5 bases). Germline V lookup: CDR1 SQVTM, CDR2 ANQGSEA. CDR3 size: 13 residues. Trimming stripped 4 bases from V and 0 bases from J, with 9 bases between. CDR3 nucleotide sequence: TGCAGCGTTGGGACAATGAACCAAGAGACCCAGTACTTC. Translated, it gives CSVGTMNQETQYF. Based on the CDR3 plus reference TRBV29-1 and TRBJ2-5, the full variable domain is SAVISQKPSRDICQRGTSLTIQCQVDSQVTMMFWYRQQPGQSLTLIATANQGSEATYESGFVIDKFPISRPNLTFSTLTVSNMSPEDSSIYLCSVGTMNQETQYFGPGTRLLVL.

The chain recombines TRBV6-5 with TRBJ1-2; weak D call: TRBD1 (5 bases). The germline V and J ends were trimmed by 6 bases and 5 bases, with 16 bases remaining between them. Germline V gives CDR1 MNHEY, CDR2 SVGAGI. The CDR3 runs to 14 residues. The CDR3: CASRGRGESYGYTF. CDR3 sequence (DNA): TGTGCCAGCAGAGGGAGGGGAGAAAGTTATGGCTACACCTTC.

J is TRBJ1-2 and V is TRBV29-1; D might be TRBD1 (5 bases). There are 12 residues in the CDR3. V lost 7 bases and J 2 bases, leaving 11 bases between the germline ends. Per the germline V gene, CDR1 is SQVTM and CDR2 is ANQGSEA. In DNA, the CDR3 is TGCAGCGCCCAGACAGTAAACTATGGCTACACCTTC. The encoded protein is CSAQTVNYGYTF.

This chain joins TRBV7-8 and TRBJ1-5; tentative D call: TRBD1 (5 bases). This CDR3 region has 15 residues. Germline-derived CDR1 and CDR2 are SGHVS and FQNEAQ. Trimming took 1 base from V and 5 from J, leaving 12 bases between them. The CDR3 sequence: CASSLGGRGYQPQHF. The CDR3 DNA follows: TGTGCCAGCAGCTTAGGGGGCCGGGGGTATCAGCCCCAGCATTTT.

The chain couples TRBV7-9 to TRBJ1-6; the D is unclear. The CDR3 contains 14 residues. CDR1 and CDR2 (germline): SEHNR, FQNEAQ (reference sequence). V lost 3 bases, J lost 5 bases, and 8 bases lay in between. The DNA for the CDR3 is TGTGCCAGCAGCTTCGGTCCCCATAATTCACCCCTCCACTTT. It translates to CASSFGPHNSPLHF.

The rearrangement links TRBV9 to TRBJ2-5, with TRBD2 as a possible D gene (5 bases). Near its end, the DNA agrees better with TRBJ2-7, so the J call may be wrong. This CDR3 is built from 14 residues. Germline CDR1 SGDLS, CDR2 YYNGEE. In DNA, the CDR3 is TGTGCCAGCAGCGTGGCGGCTAGCCCCTACGAGCAGTACTTC. Translating it yields CASSVAASPYEQYF.

The rearrangement links TRBV6-4 to TRBJ2-1; 10 positions match TRBD2. V gave up 4 bases and J gave up 10 bases; unmatched junction bases: 13. The germline V gene encodes CDR1 MRHNA and CDR2 SNTAGT. The CDR3 has 16 residues. The CDR3 nucleotides read TGTGCCAGCAGTGCCCGACTAGCGGGCCCGCCGGGGGAGCAGTTCTTC. This sequence encodes CASSARLAGPPGEQFF.